These 25 T cell receptor beta chains were sequenced from one sample in a study of blood T cell repertoires in COVID-19. Sequenced by immunoSEQ multiplex PCR; TCRdb stores in-frame clones only, minus some. The sample records 150,000 or so clones, approximately 80% being singletons. Sequenced sample: PBMCs or T cells enriched from blood (not recorded which). Source of these receptors: a man aged 50 to 59 who had recovered from COVID-19.

The V and J genes are TRBV28 and TRBJ1-1; D unclear. The CDR3 is 13 amino acids. The germline gives CDR1 MDHEN, CDR2 SYDVKM. Trimming pared 1 base from V and 6 bases from J, leaving 9 bases between. CDR3 sequence reads: CASSLFSQAEAFF. The CDR3 DNA reads TGTGCCAGCAGTTTATTTAGTCAGGCTGAAGCTTTCTTT.

This clone was seen only a few times. The chain is built from TRBV3-1 (or the pseudogene TRBV3-2) and TRBJ1-4; maybe TRBD1 (5 bases). V lost 2 bases to trimming and J lost 5 bases, with 12 bases between them. Per the germline V gene, CDR1 is LGHDT and CDR2 is YNNKEL (reference sequence). The CDR3 has 15 amino acids. DNA for the CDR3: TGTGCCAGCAGCCAAAAGGGGTCGGCAAATGAAAAACTGTTTTTT. This translates into CASSQKGSANEKLFF.

This clone was counted once. The J gene is TRBJ1-1, the V gene TRBV25-1; D is unclear. V was shortened by 5 bases and J by 1 base, with 8 bases between the two germline ends. The CDR3 has 13 residues. Germline CDR1 MGHDK, CDR2 SYGVNS. CDR3 amino acids: CASSPAQNTEAFF. Here the CDR3 DNA reads TGTGCCAGCAGTCCCGCACAGAACACTGAAGCTTTCTTT.

The chain employs TRBV2 and TRBJ2-3, with 10 positions matching TRBD1. V shed 6 bases and J 2 bases; nucleotides not matched to a gene: 5. The CDR3 runs to 15 residues. Germline CDR1 SNHLY, CDR2 FYNNEI. This chain's CDR3 is CASRLTGGFTDTQYF. CDR3 DNA sequence: TGTGCCAGCAGATTGACAGGGGGCTTCACAGATACGCAGTATTTT.

The genes are TRBV7-6 and TRBJ1-2, with a tentative D call TRBD1 (6 bases). Between the trimmed V and J ends, which lost 3 bases and 6 bases, there was a span of 11 bases. The V gene's germline CDR1 is SGHVS and CDR2 FNYEAQ. This CDR3 is 13 amino acids long. CDR3 sequence: CASSLTGGDGYTF. CDR3 DNA sequence: TGTGCCAGCAGCTTGACAGGTGGAGATGGCTACACCTTC.

The rearrangement links TRBV13 to TRBJ2-3, with TRBD1 identical over 10 bases. Germline V gives CDR1 PRHDT, CDR2 FYEKMQ (reference sequence). The V segment lost 9 bases and the J segment 0 bases; nucleotides outside the gene matches: 3. CDR3 size: 14 residues. The CDR3 nucleotides are TGTGCCAGTTCGACAGGGGGCAGCACAGATACGCAGTATTTT. It specifies CASSTGGSTDTQYF.

The rearrangement joins TRBV28 to TRBJ2-7; D is perhaps TRBD2 (6 bases). This CDR3 comprises 14 residues. Germline CDR1 is MDHEN and CDR2 is SYDVKM. V was shortened by 5 bases and J by 0 bases, with 11 bases between the two germline ends. The CDR3 region is CASSQGLSSYEQYF. The CDR3 DNA is TGTGCCAGCAGTCAAGGACTAAGCTCCTACGAGCAGTACTTC.

The rearrangement uses TRBV2 and TRBJ2-2, with 8 bases identical to TRBD1. The J segment lost 2 bases and the V segment lost 6 bases, leaving 5 bases of the junction unmatched. CDR1 is SNHLY, CDR2 FYNNEI, per germline. The CDR3 spans 15 residues. CDR3 in amino acids: CASSTGTGNTGELFF. The CDR3 DNA sequence: TGTGCCAGCAGCACCGGGACAGGAAACACCGGGGAGCTGTTTTTT. The complete variable domain, with remaining parts taken from reference TRBV2 and TRBJ2-2, reads EPEVTQTPSHQVTQMGQEVILRCVPISNHLYFYWYRQILGQKVEFLVSFYNNEISEKSEIFDDQFSVERPDGSNFTLKIRSTKLEDSAMYFCASSTGTGNTGELFFGEGSRLTVL.

This clone occurred once. The chain employs TRBV24-1 and TRBJ2-1; 7 bases match TRBD2. V shed 4 bases and J 8 bases; nucleotides not matched to a gene: 7. CDR1 is KGHDR, CDR2 SFDVKD, per germline. This CDR3 has 14 amino acids. This CDR3 is CATSEAGFIYEQFF. The DNA for the CDR3 is TGTGCCACCAGTGAAGCGGGATTCATCTATGAGCAGTTCTTC.

V is TRBV19 and J is TRBJ2-7; D is ambiguous. V lost 3 bases to trimming and J lost 2 bases, with 8 bases between them. The CDR3 is made up of 13 amino acids. CDR1 and CDR2 from the germline V gene are LNHDA and SQIVND (reference sequence). CDR3 loop: CASSISGPYEQYF. CDR3 sequence (DNA): TGTGCCAGTAGTATTTCGGGTCCCTACGAGCAGTACTTC.

The chain joins TRBV12-3 or TRBV12-4 to TRBJ1-4, with D perhaps TRBD1 (5 bases). The CDR3 is 13 residues long. Trimming took 6 bases from V and 8 from J, leaving 13 bases between them. The CDR3 region is CASSPGGREKLFF. DNA of the CDR3: TGTGCCAGCAGCCCCGGGGGAAGAGAAAAACTGTTTTTT.

The CDR3 reads CASSFLGPETQYF. The CDR3 DNA sequence: TGTGCCAGCAGTTTTTTGGGGCCAGAGACCCAGTACTTC. The V and J genes are TRBV27 and TRBJ2-5; possible D gene TRBD1, 5 bases. This CDR3 spans 13 amino acids. Trimming cost V 3 bases and J 4 bases, with 9 bases left between them. Germline V gene lookup returns CDR1 MNHEY and CDR2 SMNVEV (reference sequence).

CDR3: CASSPGLAGTGELFF. CDR3 bases: TGTGCCAGCAGCCCGGGACTAGCGGGCACCGGGGAGCTGTTTTTT. The rearrangement joins TRBV7-2 to TRBJ2-2; 12 nucleotides agree with TRBD2. In germline, CDR1 is SGHTA, CDR2 FQGNSA. The ends lost 5 bases at V and 4 bases at J; junction bases unmatched: 2. CDR3 length equals 15 residues.

This chain connects TRBV7-9 to TRBJ1-2, with TRBD1 matching over 11 bases. The CDR3 totals 15 residues. With V trimmed by 8 bases and J by 9 bases, 14 bases remained unmatched. The germline V gene encodes CDR1 SEHNR and CDR2 FQNEAQ (reference sequence). CDR3 coding DNA: TGTGCCAGCGGGGGCGGGCAAAGGGACAGGGGGAGCTACACCTTC. Its protein is CASGGGQRDRGSYTF.

The chain uses TRBV27 and TRBJ2-1, with TRBD2 matching over 7 bases. Germline CDR1 reads MNHEY; CDR2 reads SMNVEV (reference sequence). The CDR3 covers 13 residues. The J segment lost 9 bases and the V segment lost 3 bases, leaving 5 bases of the junction unmatched. The CDR3 reads CASSFGLVSEQFF. The CDR3 DNA reads TGTGCCAGCAGTTTTGGACTAGTTAGTGAGCAGTTCTTC.

The chain uses TRBV28 and TRBJ2-5, with D possibly matching TRBD1 (6 bases). Germline CDR1 and CDR2: MDHEN and SYDVKM. Trimming stripped 5 bases from V and 5 bases from J, with 21 bases between. This CDR3 has 16 amino acids. The CDR3 nucleotides are TGTGCCAGCAGTGACCCCCGGGCTACAGGGCGGGAGACCCAGTACTTC. Translation gives CASSDPRATGRETQYF.

This chain links TRBV7-2 with TRBJ1-2, with TRBD1 matching over 7 bases. Per germline, CDR1 SGHTA and CDR2 FQGNSA. The CDR3 covers 15 residues. V shed 1 base, J shed 6 bases, and the junction held 8 bases outside the gene matches. The CDR3 is CASSLGNPGQHGYTF. In DNA form, the CDR3 reads TGTGCCAGCAGCTTAGGTAATCCGGGACAGCATGGCTACACCTTC.

The CDR3 protein is CASSPTGSRPYNEQFF. The DNA for the CDR3 is TGTGCCAGCAGCCCGACAGGGTCCCGTCCCTACAATGAGCAGTTCTTC. This rearrangement joins TRBV3-1 (or the pseudogene TRBV3-2) to TRBJ2-1, with TRBD1 matching 7 bases. Trimming cost V 4 bases and J 2 bases; bases outside gene matches: 8. This CDR3 has 16 residues. Germline V CDR1 and CDR2: LGHDT, YNNKEL (reference sequence).

This chain uses TRBV11-2 with TRBJ2-2, with 8 bases that match TRBD2. The CDR3 spans 15 residues. Germline V gives CDR1 SGHAT, CDR2 FQNNGV. With V trimmed by 3 bases and J by 5 bases, 5 bases remained unmatched. CDR3 sequence reads: CASSFIRGGTGELFF. The DNA for the CDR3 is TGTGCCAGCAGCTTCATCCGCGGGGGGACCGGGGAGCTGTTTTTT.

This sequence joins TRBV28 and TRBJ1-1, with D unresolved. V was pared by 7 bases and J by 1 base, with 13 bases between. This CDR3 contains 14 residues. Germline CDR1 reads MDHEN; CDR2 reads SYDVKM. The CDR3 sequence: CASTFSGGNTEAFF. The DNA of the CDR3 is TGTGCCAGCACCTTCAGCGGAGGGAACACTGAAGCTTTCTTT.

This clone was found a few times. The chain uses TRBV7-2 and TRBJ2-7; D perhaps matches TRBD2 (6 bases). The germline CDR1 and CDR2 sequences are SGHTA and FQGNSA. The CDR3 has 14 residues. Trimming stripped 4 bases from V and 1 base from J, with 11 bases between. As DNA, the CDR3 is TGTGCCAGCAGCTGGGGGGACGGATCCTACGAGCAGTACTTC. Protein product: CASSWGDGSYEQYF.

The chain combines TRBV28 with TRBJ2-2; 8 bases agree with TRBD1. Germline CDR1 reads MDHEN; CDR2 reads SYDVKM. Trimming took 3 bases from V and 5 from J; bases not matched to a gene: 14. This CDR3 has 18 residues. CDR3 DNA: TGTGCCAGCAGTTTGTGGGCAGGGGGCGCGGGTAGGACCGGGGAGCTGTTTTTT. Its translation: CASSLWAGGAGRTGELFF.

The J gene is TRBJ1-2, the V gene TRBV4-1; 7 bases agree with TRBD1. Germline loops: CDR1 MGHRA, CDR2 YSYEKL. V gave up 1 base and J gave up 4 bases; unmatched junction bases: 3. This CDR3 region has 14 residues. CDR3 loop: CASSQADRAYGYTF. The CDR3, as DNA: TGCGCCAGCAGCCAAGCCGACAGGGCCTATGGCTACACCTTC.

For the CDR3, the DNA is TGTGCCAGCAGCCAAGATCAGGCCTCCCCCCGCGAGCAGTACTTC. Protein: CASSQDQASPREQYF. J is TRBJ2-7 and V is TRBV4-2, with D unclear. The CDR3 is 15 residues long. V was pared by 0 bases and J by 6 bases, with 15 bases between. CDR1 LGHNA and CDR2 YNFKEQ come from the germline V gene.

This clone was picked up a small number of times. The chain has TRBV29-1 and TRBJ2-5; D perhaps matches TRBD2 (6 bases). Looked up from germline, CDR1 is SQVTM and CDR2 is ANQGSEA. CDR3 length equals 13 residues. V dropped 7 bases and J dropped 4 bases, with 16 bases sitting between them. In DNA form, the CDR3 reads TGCAGCGCCCCCCTGGGAGGAGGAGAGACCCAGTACTTC. Its protein product is CSAPLGGGETQYF.